This entry lists 10 T cell receptor beta chains sequenced from one sample in a study of cytomegalovirus exposure and HLA in healthy donors. The PCR was carried out with 60 Vbeta primers and 13 Jbeta primers. Method: immunoSEQ multiplex PCR; TCRdb's copy keeps in-frame clones and lacks some. The sample table sets out 45,000 to 60,000 clones. The sample taken for sequencing was PBMCs. The receptors originated from a male donor in good health and CMV-seronegative.

This chain joins TRBV18 and TRBJ2-2; 9 positions agree with TRBD2. This CDR3 comprises 17 residues. V shed 2 bases, J shed 0 bases, and the junction held 4 bases outside the gene matches. The germline V gene has CDR1 KGHSH and CDR2 LQKENI. The DNA of the CDR3 is TGTGCCAGCTCACCAATGGCTAGCGGGACGAACACCGGGGAGCTGTTTTTT. Translated, it gives CASSPMASGTNTGELFF.

The chain links TRBV6-6 to TRBJ1-2; D gene uncertain. The CDR3 has 13 residues. The V gene lost 2 bases and the J gene lost 6 bases, with 10 bases spanning the gap. Germline V gives CDR1 MNHNY, CDR2 SVGAGI (reference sequence). CDR3 sequence: CASSYQVGDGYTF. The CDR3 DNA reads as TGTGCCAGCAGTTACCAGGTGGGCGATGGCTACACCTTC.

The genes are TRBV4-2 and TRBJ2-3, with a possible D match to TRBD2 (6 bases). Trimming pared 0 bases from V and 2 bases from J, leaving 12 bases between. The CDR3 has 16 amino acids. The germline gives CDR1 LGHNA, CDR2 YNFKEQ. CDR3 sequence (DNA): TGTGCCAGCAGCCAAGATGGAGGGTTCCTCACAGATACGCAGTATTTT. Translation gives CASSQDGGFLTDTQYF.

The J gene is TRBJ1-2, the V gene TRBV6-5, with TRBD1 as a possible D gene (6 bases). The CDR3 contains 14 residues. The V and J ends lost 6 bases and 4 bases respectively, with 15 bases between them. Germline values: CDR1 MNHEY, CDR2 SVGAGI. The CDR3 reads CASSAGGGAYGYTF. As DNA, the CDR3 is TGTGCCAGCAGCGCCGGAGGGGGGGCCTATGGCTACACCTTC.

V usage is TRBV4-1 and J usage is TRBJ2-1; 9 bases fit TRBD1. CDR1 is MGHRA, CDR2 YSYEKL, per germline. This CDR3 is 20 amino acids long. V was pared by 3 bases and J by 0 bases, with 15 bases of the junction left unmatched. The CDR3 loop reads CASSHTTGGKIRRSYNEQFF. CDR3 coding DNA: TGCGCCAGCAGCCACACGACAGGGGGAAAGATCCGTCGCTCCTACAATGAGCAGTTCTTC.

The chain links TRBV27 to TRBJ1-1; perhaps TRBD1 as D (6 bases). Trimming cost V 6 bases and J 4 bases, with 18 bases left between them. This CDR3 has 15 amino acids. Looked up from germline, CDR1 is MNHEY and CDR2 is SMNVEV (reference sequence). The CDR3 bases are TGTGCCAGCAGATTGGGTGCAGGGGTAGGCACTGAAGCTTTCTTT. This encodes CASRLGAGVGTEAFF.

CDR3 in amino acids: CASSLGQGDYGYTF. CDR3 DNA: TGTGCCAGCAGCTTAGGACAGGGAGACTATGGCTACACCTTC. This rearrangement joins TRBV7-8 to TRBJ1-2, with TRBD1 matching over 7 bases. The germline CDR1 and CDR2 sequences are SGHVS and FQNEAQ. The CDR3 runs to 14 residues. The ends lost 1 base at V and 3 bases at J; junction bases unmatched: 2.

The CDR3 bases are TGTGCCAGCTCATCCGGGACTAGCTCCTACGAGCAGTACTTC. This codes for CASSSGTSSYEQYF. V and J are TRBV18 and TRBJ2-7, with TRBD2 matching 8 bases. Germline V lookup: CDR1 KGHSH, CDR2 LQKENI. This CDR3 contains 14 residues. V trimming: 5 bases; J trimming: 0 bases; junction bases outside the gene matches: 3.

The chain couples TRBV7-9 to TRBJ1-2; 7 bases match TRBD1. The ends lost 1 base at V and 6 bases at J; junction bases unmatched: 2. Looked up from germline, CDR1 is SEHNR and CDR2 is FQNEAQ (reference sequence). The CDR3 is made up of 13 amino acids. The CDR3, as DNA: TGTGCCAGCAGCTTAGTGACAGGGAATGGCTACACCTTC. Translation: CASSLVTGNGYTF.

The V gene is TRBV18, the J gene TRBJ1-5, with 7 bases identical to TRBD1. The CDR3 is made up of 14 amino acids. J lost 5 bases, V lost 6 bases, and 7 bases had no gene match. Germline loops: CDR1 KGHSH, CDR2 LQKENI. In DNA, the CDR3 is TGTGCCAGCTCCCGACAGGGTGAGGATCAGCCCCAGCATTTT. Translating gives CASSRQGEDQPQHF.